The clone carrying this T cell receptor beta chain was counted a few times. The entirety of the isolated RNA underwent reverse transcription, so expressed TCRB transcripts were sequenced. Sequencing was performed with immunoSEQ multiplex PCR; in TCRdb, only in-frame clones are kept and a portion is missing. The table shows 140,000 to 150,000 clones, with about 44% occurring only once. The source of the sample is a study of beta chain features in type 1 diabetes. CDR1 MNHNY and CDR2 SVGAGI come from the germline V gene (reference sequence). The length of the CDR3 is 16 residues. V shed 0 bases and J shed 4 bases, with 15 bases lying between them.

This TCR was recovered from a man aged 18 to 29 in good health. Sequenced sample: Tregs from blood. The J gene is TRBJ1-2, the V gene TRBV6-6, with D possibly TRBD1 on 5 matching bases. The CDR3 nucleotides read TGTGCCAGCAGTTACTCGACGAGACAGACCCTCTATGGCTACACCTTC. It encodes CASSYSTRQTLYGYTF.